These T cell receptor beta chains were read from a single sample in a study of read filtering for tumor transcriptome and immune sequencing. MiXCR, applied by TCRdb to the reads, yields one record per CDR3 protein. Counted here are 100,000 to 150,000 distinct CDR3 sequences, approximately 13% occurring once; the ten biggest clones make up 9.5% to 12%. The sequencing input was a population of CD138-negative cells sorted from bone marrow. These TCRs come from a donor at least 40 years old with multiple myeloma. Each CDR3 is given with its conserved first and last residue. The order of the fields is clone size, CDR3 length, J gene, V gene, D gene, CDR3 DNA, CDR3 protein. The D gene is left open where the match is weak. Some rows have no size entry. The others give once, few or many, or a class for an expanded clone.

size: .; length: 12; J: TRBJ2-1; V: TRBV2; D: .; DNA: TGTGCCAGCAGTGTAAGAGGCAATGAGCAGTTCTTC; CDR3: CASSVRGNEQFF
size: many; length: 15; J: TRBJ1-5; V: TRBV19; D: .; DNA: TGTGCCAGTAGTTCTCCGACAAGGTCCAATCAGCCCCAGCATTTT; CDR3: CASSSPTRSNQPQHF
size: many; length: 15; J: TRBJ2-5; V: TRBV2; D: .; DNA: TGTGCCAGCAGTGAAGGAAGGGTTCCTACGGAGACCCAGTACTTC; CDR3: CASSEGRVPTETQYF
size: .; length: 14; J: TRBJ2-5; V: TRBV29-1; D: TRBD1; DNA: TGCAGCGTTGTTCGGACAGGACTTCAAGAGACCCAGTACTTC; CDR3: CSVVRTGLQETQYF
size: many; length: 12; J: TRBJ2-7; V: TRBV30; D: .; DNA: TGTGCCGGGGCCGGCAGCTCCTACGAGCAGTACTTC; CDR3: CAGAGSSYEQYF
size: .; length: 17; J: TRBJ2-5; V: TRBV7-9; D: TRBD2; DNA: TGTGCCAGCAGCGAAGACCTGGGACTAGCGGGTGGAGGGACCCAGTACTTC; CDR3: CASSEDLGLAGGGTQYF
size: many; length: 18; J: TRBJ2-2; V: TRBV28; D: TRBD1; DNA: TGTGCCAGCAGTTTATCTCTATTAAGACAGGGAAACACCGGGGAGCTGTTTTTT; CDR3: CASSLSLLRQGNTGELFF
size: many; length: 16; J: TRBJ2-1; V: TRBV7-9; D: TRBD2; DNA: TGTGCCAGCAGCTCTGACGGGGGGGGGGCCTACAATGAGCAGTTCTTC; CDR3: CASSSDGGGAYNEQFF
size: many; length: 17; J: TRBJ1-1; V: TRBV7-2; D: TRBD1; DNA: TGTGCCAGCAGCTTAGGGAGGGGGCGCGGGCAGAACACTGAAGCTTTCTTT; CDR3: CASSLGRGRGQNTEAFF
size: few; length: 16; J: TRBJ2-2; V: TRBV20-1; D: .; DNA: TGCAGTGCTAGAGAGACAGGGCGGGAGAACACCGGGGAGCTGTTTTTT; CDR3: CSARETGRENTGELFF
size: few; length: 15; J: TRBJ1-6; V: TRBV7-9; D: .; DNA: TGTGCCAGCAGCTTGGACCAGGGTACCCCTTCACCCCTCCACTTT; CDR3: CASSLDQGTPSPLHF
size: many; length: 15; J: TRBJ2-1; V: TRBV20-1; D: TRBD2; DNA: TGCAGTGCTGCCCTAGCGGGAGGATCCTACAATGAGCAGTTCTTC; CDR3: CSAALAGGSYNEQFF
size: many; length: 15; J: TRBJ1-1; V: TRBV10-3; D: TRBD1; DNA: TGTGCCATCAGTGGCCCCGGGACAGCGAACACTGAAGCTTTCTTT; CDR3: CAISGPGTANTEAFF
size: many; length: 15; J: TRBJ2-1; V: TRBV7-9; D: .; DNA: TGTGCCAGCAGCTCAAGACAGGTCAGGGGCAATGAGCAGTTCTTC; CDR3: CASSSRQVRGNEQFF
size: .; length: 15; J: TRBJ2-5; V: TRBV7-7; D: .; DNA: TGTGCTAGCAGCTTAAATTTAGGGGGACAAGAGACCCAGTACTTC; CDR3: CASSLNLGGQETQYF
size: few; length: 15; J: TRBJ2-5; V: TRBV19; D: .; DNA: TGTGCCAGTACCCCGGACCGTACGCAAGGGGAGACCCAGTACTTC; CDR3: CASTPDRTQGETQYF
size: many; length: 12; J: TRBJ1-5; V: TRBV20-1; D: .; DNA: TGCAGTGCTACTGCAGGCAATCAGCCCCAGCATTTT; CDR3: CSATAGNQPQHF
size: few; length: 15; J: TRBJ2-1; V: TRBV5-4; D: TRBD2; DNA: TGTGCCAGCAGCCTCGAAGCGGGAGCTTACAATGAGCAGTTCTTC; CDR3: CASSLEAGAYNEQFF
size: many; length: 17; J: TRBJ2-1; V: TRBV5-1; D: TRBD2; DNA: TGCGCCAGCAGGGGAGGGACTTTTTCGAGCTCCTACAATGAGCAGTTCTTC; CDR3: CASRGGTFSSSYNEQFF
size: many; length: 16; J: TRBJ2-1; V: TRBV6-5; D: .; DNA: TGTGCCAGCAGTCCCACCGGACAGAAAGGCTACAATGAGCAGTTCTTC; CDR3: CASSPTGQKGYNEQFF
size: few; length: 14; J: TRBJ2-1; V: TRBV5-4; D: .; DNA: TGTGCCAGCAGCACCGGAGGACGGGGCAATGGGCAGTTCTTC; CDR3: CASSTGGRGNGQFF
size: many; length: 14; J: TRBJ1-5; V: TRBV28; D: .; DNA: TGTGCCAGCAGTTTTAGGGGGGCAGGTCAGCCCCAGCATTTT; CDR3: CASSFRGAGQPQHF
size: many; length: 13; J: TRBJ1-5; V: TRBV30; D: .; DNA: TGTGCCTGGGACCAGGGGAGCAATCAGCCCCAGCATTTT; CDR3: CAWDQGSNQPQHF
size: many; length: 13; J: TRBJ2-7; V: TRBV9; D: .; DNA: TGTGCCAGCAGCAAAGAGACAACCTACGAGCAGTACTTC; CDR3: CASSKETTYEQYF
size: many; length: 14; J: TRBJ2-7; V: TRBV20-1; D: TRBD2; DNA: TGCAGTGCTAAAGGACTAGCGGGGACCTACGAGCAGTACTTC; CDR3: CSAKGLAGTYEQYF
size: many; length: 16; J: TRBJ2-5; V: TRBV5-1; D: TRBD2; DNA: TGCGCCAGCAGCCCCGGACGGACTAGCGGGAAAGAGACCCAGTACTTC; CDR3: CASSPGRTSGKETQYF
size: many; length: 16; J: TRBJ2-3; V: TRBV5-1; D: TRBD2; DNA: TGCGCCAGCAGCTCCCTAGAGCGGGAAGACACAGATACGCAGTATTTT; CDR3: CASSSLEREDTDTQYF
size: .; length: 16; J: TRBJ2-3; V: TRBV19; D: TRBD2; DNA: TGTGCCAGTAGTCGACTAGCGGGAGGGGGCACAGATACGCAGTATTTT; CDR3: CASSRLAGGGTDTQYF
size: many; length: 12; J: TRBJ2-5; V: TRBV20-1; D: .; DNA: TGCAGTGCTAGAGGTGTGGAGAAGACCCAGTACTTC; CDR3: CSARGVEKTQYF
size: many; length: 14; J: TRBJ1-3; V: TRBV29-1; D: .; DNA: TGCAGCGCCTTTTCGGGGAACTCTGGAAACACCATATATTTT; CDR3: CSAFSGNSGNTIYF